This record looks at one T cell receptor (beta chain) sequence and its context. The antigen is not known. Mismatch with germline at one junction end may stem from a read error. Cells sorted as Tregs were CD4+, CD25+ and CD127-/low. Broader study findings: Tumor-infiltrating Treg TCR alpha and beta sequences overlapped most with tumor naive CD4+ T cells, then blood naive. In terms of TCR gene usage, tumor memory CD4+ T cells clustered together with blood and lymph node memory CD4+ cells, as well as with lymph node naive CD4+ cells.

The CDR3 sequence is 16 residues long. Germline V gene data show CDR1 as SGHVS and CDR2 as FQNEAQ. Constant-region reverse primers amplified full-length variable regions, followed by semi-nested Nested Universal Primer A PCR. Using its own MiXCR run on the 5' RACE reads, TCRdb lists one record per CDR3 protein. The sample holds around 34,000 distinct CDR3 sequences; around 27% are singletons and the top ten take approximately 2.4%. The J gene is TRBJ2-7, the V gene TRBV7-8, with TRBD1 identical over 12 bases. The receptor was isolated from a female donor with breast cancer. Sequencing input: tumor-infiltrating Tregs sorted from the breast tumor. In DNA, the CDR3 is TGTGCCAGCAGCTCCAACCGAGGGACAGGGGGCGCCGAGCAGCACTTC. The encoded protein is CASSSNRGTGGAEQHF.